This TCR beta chain was observed in a study of T cell responses to AZD1222 COVID-19 vaccine. Study observations and caveats: Females made up more of the donors, who were largely white British, and clonal diversity may have come out too low.

Germline V CDR1 and CDR2: SNHLY, FYNNEI. Trimming pared 5 bases from V and 2 bases from J, leaving 10 bases between. This CDR3 is built from 14 residues. Clones were sequenced by immunoSEQ multiplex PCR, and TCRdb holds only the in-frame ones, with some missing. The table shows about 110,000 clones, with about 81% occurring only once. A note on this clone: Its antigen is currently unknown.

This clonotype was obtained from an adult in good health. Sequenced here: peripheral blood, sampled on day 0 of AZD1222 vaccination. The chain carries TRBV2 and TRBJ1-5; possibly TRBD1 for D (5 bases). The CDR3 nucleotides are TGTGCCAGCAGTCGGGACGCTGGCAATCAGCCCCAGCATTTT. It encodes CASSRDAGNQPQHF.